This passage covers 15 T cell receptor beta chains from one sample sequenced in a study of PD-1 blockade in classical Hodgkin lymphoma. Clones were read by immunoSEQ multiplex PCR, and TCRdb kept only the in-frame ones, dropping some. The sample contains about 7,000 clones, roughly 86% of which appear only once. Exposure to brentuximab vedotin varied, and each patient had relapsed following autologous stem cell transplantation. The sample consisted of peripheral blood mononuclear cells (PBMCs), taken at baseline. The receptors derive from a human donor with classical Hodgkin lymphoma.

This chain uses TRBV7-9 with TRBJ2-7; D is ambiguous. Germline V lookup: CDR1 SEHNR, CDR2 FQNEAQ (reference sequence). V was shortened by 3 bases and J by 2 bases, with 26 bases between the two germline ends. This CDR3 is 19 amino acids long. CDR3 DNA sequence: TGTGCCAGCAGCTTGATCTTCGGCCCCAGTCCGATTGATCCCTACGAGCAGTACTTC. Translation: CASSLIFGPSPIDPYEQYF. Full variable domain (remainder filled in from reference TRBV7-9 and TRBJ2-7): DTGVSQNPRHKITKRGQNVTFRCDPISEHNRLYWYRQTLGQGPEFLTYFQNEAQLEKSRLLSDRFSAERPKGSFSTLEIQRTEQGDSAMYLCASSLIFGPSPIDPYEQYFGPGTRLTVT.

The chain employs TRBV19 and TRBJ2-2, with 9 positions matching TRBD2. In germline, CDR1 is LNHDA, CDR2 SQIVND (reference sequence). The CDR3 spans 18 residues. V lost 8 bases to trimming and J lost 2 bases; unmatched junction nucleotides: 15. In nucleotides, the CDR3 is TGTGCCAGTCGACTAAAGAAAACGGGACTAGCCAACACCGGGGAGCTGTTTTTT. This gives the protein CASRLKKTGLANTGELFF.

The chain employs TRBV21-1 and TRBJ2-2; TRBD2 is the table's D call, not checked against the DNA. TRBV21-1 counts as a pseudogene. The CDR3 runs 17 residues. The CDR3: CASSPEPPSANTGELFF. In DNA form, the CDR3 reads TGTGCCAGCAGCCCAGAGCCCCCTAGCGCGAACACCGGGGAGCTGTTTTTT.

The count of this clone is one. The V and J genes are TRBV27 and TRBJ2-1; 7 positions match TRBD1. Trimming cost V 6 bases and J 3 bases; bases outside gene matches: 8. The CDR3 is 15 residues long. Germline-derived CDR1 and CDR2 are MNHEY and SMNVEV (reference sequence). The CDR3 coding sequence is TGTGCCAGCAGCTGGGGCAGGGGGTTCTACAATGAGCAGTTCTTC. Its translation: CASSWGRGFYNEQFF.

The CDR3 reads CASSEEVAARDQPQHF. CDR3 nucleotides: TGTGCCAGCAGTGAAGAGGTGGCAGCCCGAGATCAGCCCCAGCATTTT. This chain uses TRBV6-1 with TRBJ1-5, with D uncertain. V gave up 1 base and J gave up 5 bases, with 15 bases separating them. From germline, CDR1 is MNHNS and CDR2 SASEGT. The CDR3 covers 16 residues.

This chain connects TRBV7-8 to TRBJ2-7, with 10 nucleotides matching TRBD2. This CDR3 comprises 17 residues. The trim removed 5 bases at V and 2 bases at J, leaving 12 bases unmatched. Germline loops: CDR1 SGHVS, CDR2 FQNEAQ. The CDR3 sequence is CASSRRTSSGSAYEQYF. The CDR3 DNA reads as TGTGCCAGCAGCCGGCGTACCTCTAGCGGGAGTGCCTACGAGCAGTACTTC.

The V and J genes are TRBV20-1 and TRBJ2-2; D is unclear. Trimming took 7 bases from V and 0 from J, leaving 3 bases between them. Germline V CDR1 and CDR2: DFQATT, SNEGSKA (reference sequence). There are 11 residues in the CDR3. The CDR3 loop reads CSVPNTGELFF. The CDR3 DNA is TGCAGTGTCCCGAACACCGGGGAGCTGTTTTTT.

The chain has TRBV19 and TRBJ2-7, with a tentative D call TRBD2 (6 bases). Germline values: CDR1 LNHDA, CDR2 SQIVND (reference sequence). Trimming stripped 2 bases from V and 4 bases from J, with 15 bases between. The CDR3 loop spans 15 amino acids. The CDR3 DNA follows: TGTGCCAGTAGTATATATCCGGGAGTTGGATACGAGCAGTACTTC. Translated: CASSIYPGVGYEQYF.

J is TRBJ1-2 and V is TRBV5-4; no clear D gene. V shed 0 bases and J shed 4 bases, with 7 bases lying between them. The length of the CDR3 is 13 residues. Germline V CDR1 and CDR2: SGHNT, YYREEE (reference sequence). CDR3 in amino acids: CASSLEAFYGYTF. The CDR3 DNA reads TGTGCCAGCAGCTTGGAGGCTTTCTATGGCTACACCTTC.

The gene calls are TRBV5-1 and TRBJ1-4; D remains unclear. CDR1 is SGHRS and CDR2 is YFSETQ in the germline V gene. V was shortened by 7 bases and J by 0 bases, with 13 bases between the two germline ends. CDR3 length: 15 residues. Written as DNA, the CDR3 is TGCGCCAGCCAAAGCGGCGGTACAACTAATGAAAAACTGTTTTTT. This gives the protein CASQSGGTTNEKLFF.

The genes are TRBV25-1 and TRBJ2-5; D is undetermined. CDR1 and CDR2 (germline): MGHDK, SYGVNS. This CDR3 spans 14 amino acids. Trimming shortened V by 6 bases and J by 2 bases, and 13 bases separated the two germline ends. In DNA, the CDR3 is TGTGCCAGCAGCCATCGTACAGAACAAGAGACCCAGTACTTC. This codes for CASSHRTEQETQYF.

The J gene is TRBJ2-7, the V gene TRBV6-1; TRBD2 might be the D (7 bases). The CDR3 has 14 residues. CDR1 and CDR2 (germline): MNHNS, SASEGT. Trimming shortened V by 9 bases and J by 1 base, and 16 bases separated the two germline ends. CDR3 DNA sequence: TGTGCCAGTGGGAGGGGGGGCGCATCCTACGAGCAGTACTTC. Its protein is CASGRGGASYEQYF.

This clone showed up just once. The rearrangement links TRBV6-1 to TRBJ1-2, with D hard to call. The CDR3 contains 11 residues. V lost 7 bases and J 4 bases, leaving 7 bases between the germline ends. The germline gives CDR1 MNHNS, CDR2 SASEGT. The CDR3 loop reads CASTEGYGYTF. The CDR3 coding sequence is TGTGCCAGCACCGAGGGCTATGGCTACACCTTC.

The CDR3 here is CASSIYREGYTF. The CDR3 DNA is TGTGCCAGTAGTATCTACAGGGAAGGCTACACCTTC. The chain combines TRBV19 with TRBJ1-2; maybe TRBD1 (6 bases). The CDR3 consists of 12 residues. V lost 3 bases and J 8 bases, leaving 10 bases between the germline ends. The germline V gene has CDR1 LNHDA and CDR2 SQIVND (reference sequence).

The rearrangement joins TRBV5-1 to TRBJ2-3, with 8 bases that match TRBD2. After removal of 4 bases from V and 4 bases from J, the junction contained 2 bases not matched to a gene. The CDR3 has 13 residues. Per germline, CDR1 SGHRS and CDR2 YFSETQ. CDR3 region: CASSVSGADTQYF. The CDR3 DNA sequence: TGCGCCAGCAGCGTTAGCGGGGCAGATACGCAGTATTTT. The whole variable domain, remainder taken from reference TRBV5-1 and TRBJ2-3, is KAGVTQTPRYLIKTRGQQVTLSCSPISGHRSVSWYQQTPGQGLQFLFEYFSETQRNKGNFPGRFSGRQFSNSRSEMNVSTLELGDSALYLCASSVSGADTQYFGPGTRLTVL.